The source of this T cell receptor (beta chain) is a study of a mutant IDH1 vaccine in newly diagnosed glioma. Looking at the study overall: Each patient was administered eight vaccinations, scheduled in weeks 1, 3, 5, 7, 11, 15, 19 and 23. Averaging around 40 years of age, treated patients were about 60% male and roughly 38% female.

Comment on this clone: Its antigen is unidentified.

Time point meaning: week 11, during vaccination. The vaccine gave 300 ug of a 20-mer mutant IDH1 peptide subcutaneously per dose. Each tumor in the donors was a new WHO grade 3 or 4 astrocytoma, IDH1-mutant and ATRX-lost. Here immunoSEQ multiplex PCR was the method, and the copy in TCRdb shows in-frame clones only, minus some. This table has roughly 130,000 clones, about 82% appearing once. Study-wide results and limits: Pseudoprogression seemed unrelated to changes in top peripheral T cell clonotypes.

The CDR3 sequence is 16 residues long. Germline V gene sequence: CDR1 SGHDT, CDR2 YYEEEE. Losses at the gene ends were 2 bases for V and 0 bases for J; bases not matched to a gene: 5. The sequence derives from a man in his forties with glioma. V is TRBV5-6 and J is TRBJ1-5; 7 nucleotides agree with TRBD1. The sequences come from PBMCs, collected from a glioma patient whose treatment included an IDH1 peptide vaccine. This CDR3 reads CASSFLGGPSNQPQHF. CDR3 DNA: TGTGCCAGCAGCTTCTTAGGGGGCCCTAGCAATCAGCCCCAGCATTTT. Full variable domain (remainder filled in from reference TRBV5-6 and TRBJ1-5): DAGVTQSPTHLIKTRGQQVTLRCSPKSGHDTVSWYQQALGQGPQFIFQYYEEEERQRGNFPDRFSGHQFPNYSSELNVNALLLGDSALYLCASSFLGGPSNQPQHFGDGTRLSIL.